This T cell receptor beta chain was documented in a study of blood T cell repertoires in COVID-19. Study context: In each case, the material was cDNA or gDNA derived from T cells, B-cell-depleted T cells, or PBMCs.

The CDR3 runs to 16 residues. V gave up 3 bases and J gave up 9 bases; unmatched junction bases: 11. Germline-derived CDR1 and CDR2 are MRHNA and SNTAGT. In the authors' methods: The authors estimated nucleated cell counts from reference gene primer amplification. The assay was immunoSEQ multiplex PCR, and TCRdb's table has in-frame clones only and misses some. V and J calls and clone size are given by that table; D and trimming were obtained from the DNA. The table records hundreds of thousands of clones, roughly 82% of them present only once. The V call is TRBV6-4, the J call TRBJ1-6, with TRBD1 matching over 7 bases. This clonotype was obtained from a woman in her 70s with acute or convalescent COVID-19. The sequenced sample consisted of peripheral blood. This chain's CDR3 is CASSDGTASGGSPLHF. CDR3 nucleotide sequence: TGTGCCAGCAGTGATGGGACAGCCTCAGGGGGTTCACCCCTCCACTTT.